Listed below are T cell receptor beta chains from one sample, sequenced in a study of T-cell reconstitution after alpha-beta-depleted transplantation in children. One entry per CDR3 protein, called by TCRdb with MiXCR from the PCR reads. This sample yields a few hundred thousand distinct CDR3 sequences, of which roughly 13% are seen a single time; around 4.1% belongs to the top ten. This specimen was PBMCs, taken from the stem cell graft. These receptors originate from a human donor who donated a stem cell graft to a child with Fanconi anemia. Both conserved end residues are part of each CDR3. D genes are given only for firm matches. Clone size is shown for a subset of rows, as once, few, many or a class of expanded clone.

D,size,J,V,DNA,CDR3
TRBD2,.,TRBJ2-7,TRBV29-1,TGCAGCGTTGGTGGGGGACTAGCGGGGGGCTCCTACGAGCAGTACTTC,CSVGGGLAGGSYEQYF
.,.,TRBJ1-1,TRBV7-9,TGTGCCAGCAGCTTATTTGAGGAGACTGAAGCTTTCTTT,CASSLFEETEAFF
.,.,TRBJ2-3,TRBV10-2,TGCGCCAGCAGGGGCCCCCTTTACTACACAGATACGCAGTATTTT,CASRGPLYYTDTQYF
TRBD1,few,TRBJ2-2,TRBV12-3/TRBV12-4,TGTGCCAGCAGTTCTTACGGGGACAGGGGAACCACCGGGGAGCTGTTTTTT,CASSSYGDRGTTGELFF
TRBD1,.,TRBJ1-1,TRBV12-3/TRBV12-4,TGTGCCAGCAGTTTCCACACAGGGGGGGGGCGTATGAACACTGAAGCTTTCTTT,CASSFHTGGGRMNTEAFF
TRBD2,many,TRBJ2-7,TRBV5-1,TGCGCCAGCAGCTTGGACGCGGGGGGGTTCTACGAGCAGTACTTC,CASSLDAGGFYEQYF
.,few,TRBJ1-6,TRBV12-3/TRBV12-4,TGTGCCAGCAAGAACTCTTTTCTGGCCCTCCACTTT,CASKNSFLALHF
.,.,TRBJ2-5,TRBV7-6,TGTGCCAGCAGTCAGTTCCTAGGCGAGACCCAGTACTTC,CASSQFLGETQYF
TRBD1,few,TRBJ2-7,TRBV18,TGTGCCAGCTCACCCAACAGGGGAGTAGCCTACGAGCAGTACTTC,CASSPNRGVAYEQYF
.,few,TRBJ2-5,TRBV4-2,TGTGCCAGCAGCCAGAGCCCGGCCCGCCGAGAGACCCAGTACTTC,CASSQSPARRETQYF
.,.,TRBJ2-5,TRBV30,TGTGCCTGGACTAACGGCGAGACCCAGTACTTC,CAWTNGETQYF
TRBD1,.,TRBJ2-3,TRBV12-3/TRBV12-4,TGTGCCAGCAGTTTAGCGCCAGGCAGGGGGCACACAGATACGCAGTATTTT,CASSLAPGRGHTDTQYF
.,once,TRBJ2-4,TRBV18,TGTGCCAGCTCAGCTGCTAGAGGGGACCGCATTCAGTACTTC,CASSAARGDRIQYF
TRBD2,few,TRBJ2-5,TRBV3-1,TGTGCCAGCAGCCAAAGACAGTGGGGGACTAGTCAAGAGACCCAGTACTTC,CASSQRQWGTSQETQYF
.,many,TRBJ1-2,TRBV12-3/TRBV12-4,TGTGCCAGCAGTCCCTCTAGAAGGGCTGGCTACACCTTC,CASSPSRRAGYTF
TRBD1,.,TRBJ1-2,TRBV15,TGTGCCACCAGCGGACCCGGGACAGGGGCCTCTAACTATGGCTACACCTTC,CATSGPGTGASNYGYTF
.,few,TRBJ1-2,TRBV20-1,TGCAGTGCTAGAGCGCCGGGGGAGGCCATCTATGGCTACACCTTC,CSARAPGEAIYGYTF
.,.,TRBJ1-5,TRBV5-1,TGCGCCAGCAGCTTGGACTTCTCTAGCAATCAGCCCCAGCATTTT,CASSLDFSSNQPQHF
.,.,TRBJ1-3,TRBV5-1,TGCGCCAGCAGCTTGGTACCTGGACGGCTGAGCTCTGGAAACACCATATATTTT,CASSLVPGRLSSGNTIYF
.,.,TRBJ2-2,TRBV28,TGTGCCAGCAGTCCCCGACCTTTATACCGCGGGGAGCTGTTTTTT,CASSPRPLYRGELFF
.,.,TRBJ2-2,TRBV9,TGTGCCAGCAGCGTAGCACAGCTTCCCGGGGAGCTGTTTTTT,CASSVAQLPGELFF
.,.,TRBJ2-3,TRBV3-1,TGTGCCAGCAGCCCAGATCGCCTACTAGGGGCCGCAGATACGCAGTATTTT,CASSPDRLLGAADTQYF
.,many,TRBJ2-1,TRBV5-1,TGCGCCAGCAGGTCGGATTTGAGCTCCTACAATGAGCAGTTCTTC,CASRSDLSSYNEQFF
.,few,TRBJ2-2,TRBV14,TGTGCCAGCAGCCAAGATCTAGTAGGAACCGGGGAGCTGTTTTTT,CASSQDLVGTGELFF
TRBD1,few,TRBJ2-4,TRBV30,TGTGCCTGGAGTGCTGGAACCGGGACAGCAAGAAACATTCAGTACTTC,CAWSAGTGTARNIQYF
.,many,TRBJ2-2,TRBV7-8,TGTGCCAGCAGCTTAGTACCGTTAGGAGTAAACACCGGGGAGCTGTTTTTT,CASSLVPLGVNTGELFF
.,few,TRBJ2-7,TRBV6-2/TRBV6-3,TGTGCCAGCAGAGGGCAGTTACTTGCCGAGCAGTACTTC,CASRGQLLAEQYF
.,.,TRBJ2-5,TRBV2,TGTGCCAGTCAGACCACCGGGGAGACCCAGTACTTC,CASQTTGETQYF
.,.,TRBJ1-1,TRBV7-3,TGTGCCAGCAGCTTAATGGGGAGGAGTGAAGCTTTCTTT,CASSLMGRSEAFF
.,.,TRBJ1-6,TRBV6-1,TGTGCCAGCACCCATGAGAGGATTTTTTCGGATTCCTATAATTCACCCCTCCACTTT,CASTHERIFSDSYNSPLHF
.,many,TRBJ2-1,TRBV5-1,TGCGCCAGCAGCTCGGGGGAGTTGTACAATGAGCAGTTCTTC,CASSSGELYNEQFF
.,.,TRBJ2-5,TRBV5-1,TGCGCCAGCGGACCACAGGGAAAAGAGACCCAGTACTTC,CASGPQGKETQYF
TRBD1,few,TRBJ2-2,TRBV5-1,TGCGCCAGCAGCTTGGCCGGCCAGGGGGCCGGGGAGCTGTTTTTT,CASSLAGQGAGELFF
TRBD1,few,TRBJ1-2,TRBV12-3/TRBV12-4,TGTGCCAGCAGCTGGACAGGGTGGTCGGCCCCAGGAGGCTACACCTTC,CASSWTGWSAPGGYTF
.,few,TRBJ2-6,TRBV4-3,TGCGCCAGCAGCCAAGATTTGAGGGGGGCAGGGACCGGGGCCAACGTCCTGACTTTC,CASSQDLRGAGTGANVLTF
TRBD1,many,TRBJ1-5,TRBV5-5,TGTGCCAGCAGCTTGGATGGACAGGGGGGACAGCCCCAGCATTTT,CASSLDGQGGQPQHF
.,few,TRBJ2-3,TRBV4-3,TGCGCCAGCAGCCAAGATACGGGGGAATCCCCTACGCAGTATTTT,CASSQDTGESPTQYF
.,.,TRBJ1-5,TRBV12-3/TRBV12-4,TGTGCCAGCAGTTTCGGTCAGAGTTTTCGGCATTTT,CASSFGQSFRHF
.,many,TRBJ2-1,TRBV20-1,TGCAGTGCTAGCGGGTCCCCCCCCGCGGGGCTCTCCTACAATGAGCAGTTCTTC,CSASGSPPAGLSYNEQFF
.,few,TRBJ1-1,TRBV12-3/TRBV12-4,TGTGCCAGCAGTGAAGGACGGTACACTGAAGCTTTCTTT,CASSEGRYTEAFF
.,few,TRBJ1-1,TRBV9,TGTGCCAGCAGCCCAGGTTCGCTTGGGGCCACTGAGGCTTTCTTT,CASSPGSLGATEAFF
TRBD1,many,TRBJ1-1,TRBV28,TGTGCCAGCAGTTTCCGGGACAGTGACACTGAAGCTTTCTTT,CASSFRDSDTEAFF
.,many,TRBJ2-3,TRBV27,TGTGCCAGCAGTTTAAAGGGTACTGCTAGCACAGATACGCAGTATTTT,CASSLKGTASTDTQYF
TRBD1,many,TRBJ2-3,TRBV6-5,TGTGCCAGCAGTTCCCACAGGGGGCTTAGCACAGATACGCAGTATTTT,CASSSHRGLSTDTQYF
TRBD2,.,TRBJ2-3,TRBV10-3,TGTGCCATCAGTGAGCCGGCTAGCGGAACAGATACGCAGTATTTT,CAISEPASGTDTQYF
.,.,TRBJ2-7,TRBV21-1,TGTGCCAGCAGCAAAGCCCCTGGTGGGGGACAGGGGGCAGAGTCGATGCTTAGTCACGAGCAGTACTTC,CASSKAPGGGQGAESMLSHEQYF
.,.,TRBJ1-5,TRBV7-9,TGTGCCAGCAGCTCCGGACCCTATCAGCCCCAGCATTTT,CASSSGPYQPQHF